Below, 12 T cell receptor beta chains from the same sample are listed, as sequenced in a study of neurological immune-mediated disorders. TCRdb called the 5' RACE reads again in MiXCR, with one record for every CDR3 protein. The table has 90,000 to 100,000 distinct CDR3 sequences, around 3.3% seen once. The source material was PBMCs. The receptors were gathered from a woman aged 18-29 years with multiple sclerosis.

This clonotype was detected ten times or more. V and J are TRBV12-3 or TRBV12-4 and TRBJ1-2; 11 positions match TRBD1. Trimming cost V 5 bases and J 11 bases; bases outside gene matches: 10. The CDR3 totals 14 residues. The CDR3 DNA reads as TGTGCCAGCAGTGTACCCGGGACAGGGGGGAGGTACACCTTC. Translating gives CASSVPGTGGRYTF.

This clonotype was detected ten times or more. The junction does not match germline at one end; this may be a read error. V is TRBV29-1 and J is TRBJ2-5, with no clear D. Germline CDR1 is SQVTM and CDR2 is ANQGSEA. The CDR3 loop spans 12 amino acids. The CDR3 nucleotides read TGCAGCGTCGAAGATCTGGGGGAGACCCAGTACTTC. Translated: CSVEDLGETQYF.

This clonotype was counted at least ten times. CDR3: CASSLKGGPYGYTF. As DNA, the CDR3 is TGTGCCAGCAGTTTAAAGGGGGGGCCCTATGGCTACACCTTC. The chain carries TRBV12-3 or TRBV12-4 and TRBJ1-2; possible D gene TRBD1, 6 bases. This CDR3 comprises 14 residues. V lost 2 bases and J 4 bases, leaving 11 bases between the germline ends.

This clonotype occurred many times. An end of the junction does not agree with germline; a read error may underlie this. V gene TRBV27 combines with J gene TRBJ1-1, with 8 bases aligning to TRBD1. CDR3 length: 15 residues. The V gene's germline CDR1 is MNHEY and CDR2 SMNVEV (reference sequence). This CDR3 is CASSAAHRGNPEAFF. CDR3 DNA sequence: TGTGCCAGCAGCGCGGCTCACAGGGGGAACCCTGAAGCTTTCTTT.

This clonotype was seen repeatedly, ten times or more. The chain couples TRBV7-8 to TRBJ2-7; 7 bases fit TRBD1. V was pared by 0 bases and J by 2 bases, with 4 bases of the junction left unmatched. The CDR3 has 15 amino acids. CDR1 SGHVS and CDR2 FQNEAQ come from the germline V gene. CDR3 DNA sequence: TGTGCCAGCAGCTTAGCGCCCGACAGGGCCTACGAGCAGTACTTC. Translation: CASSLAPDRAYEQYF.

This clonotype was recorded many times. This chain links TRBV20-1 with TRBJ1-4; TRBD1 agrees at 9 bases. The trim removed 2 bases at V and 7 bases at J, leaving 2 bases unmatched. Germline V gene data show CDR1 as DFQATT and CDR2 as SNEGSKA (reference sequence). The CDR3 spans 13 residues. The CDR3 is CSARRTGAEKLFF. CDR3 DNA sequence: TGCAGTGCTAGACGGACAGGGGCTGAAAAACTGTTTTTT.

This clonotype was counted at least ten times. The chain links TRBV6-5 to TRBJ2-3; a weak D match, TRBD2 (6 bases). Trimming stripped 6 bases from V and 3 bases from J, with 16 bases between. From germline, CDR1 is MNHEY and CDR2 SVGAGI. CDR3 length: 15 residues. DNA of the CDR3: TGTGCCAGCAGCCTCAGGAGGGCAAATACAGATACGCAGTATTTT. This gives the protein CASSLRRANTDTQYF.

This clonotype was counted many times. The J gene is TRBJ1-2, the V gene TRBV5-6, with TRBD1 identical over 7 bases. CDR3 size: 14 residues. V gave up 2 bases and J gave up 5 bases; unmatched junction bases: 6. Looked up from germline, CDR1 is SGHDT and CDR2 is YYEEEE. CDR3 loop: CASSFDRAPYGYTF. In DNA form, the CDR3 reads TGTGCCAGCAGCTTTGACAGGGCTCCTTATGGCTACACCTTC.

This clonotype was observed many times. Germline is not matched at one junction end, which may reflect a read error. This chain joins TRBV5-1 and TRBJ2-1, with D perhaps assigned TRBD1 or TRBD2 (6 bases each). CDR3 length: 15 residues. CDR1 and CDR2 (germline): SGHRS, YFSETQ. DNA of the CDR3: TGCACCAGCAGCGCGGGACACAGCTCCTACAATGAGCAGTTCTTC. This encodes CTSSAGHSSYNEQFF.

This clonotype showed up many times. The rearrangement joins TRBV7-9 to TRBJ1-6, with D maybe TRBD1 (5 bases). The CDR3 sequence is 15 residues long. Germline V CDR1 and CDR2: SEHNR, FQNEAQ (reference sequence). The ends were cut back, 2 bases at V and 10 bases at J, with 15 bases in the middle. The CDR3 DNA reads TGTGCCAGCAGCTTACTCTGGGGGGGGAACTCACCCCTCCACTTT. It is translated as CASSLLWGGNSPLHF.

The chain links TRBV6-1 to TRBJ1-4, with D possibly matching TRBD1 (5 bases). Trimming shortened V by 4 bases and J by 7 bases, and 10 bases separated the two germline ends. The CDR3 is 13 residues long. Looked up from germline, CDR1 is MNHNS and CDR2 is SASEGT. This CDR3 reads CASSGVGAEKLFF. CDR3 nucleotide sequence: TGTGCCAGCAGTGGTGTAGGGGCTGAAAAACTGTTTTTT.

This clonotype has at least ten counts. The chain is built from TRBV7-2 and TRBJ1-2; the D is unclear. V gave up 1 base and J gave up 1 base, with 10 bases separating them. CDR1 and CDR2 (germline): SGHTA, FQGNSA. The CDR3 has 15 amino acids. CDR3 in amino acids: CASSLVPAFNYGYTF. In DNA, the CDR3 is TGTGCCAGCAGCTTAGTCCCGGCGTTTAACTATGGCTACACCTTC. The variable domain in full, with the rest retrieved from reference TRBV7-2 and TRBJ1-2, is GAGVSQSPSNKVTEKGKDVELRCDPISGHTALYWYRQSLGQGLEFLIYFQGNSAPDKSGLPSDRFSAERTGGSVSTLTIQRTQQEDSAVYLCASSLVPAFNYGYTFGSGTRLTVV.